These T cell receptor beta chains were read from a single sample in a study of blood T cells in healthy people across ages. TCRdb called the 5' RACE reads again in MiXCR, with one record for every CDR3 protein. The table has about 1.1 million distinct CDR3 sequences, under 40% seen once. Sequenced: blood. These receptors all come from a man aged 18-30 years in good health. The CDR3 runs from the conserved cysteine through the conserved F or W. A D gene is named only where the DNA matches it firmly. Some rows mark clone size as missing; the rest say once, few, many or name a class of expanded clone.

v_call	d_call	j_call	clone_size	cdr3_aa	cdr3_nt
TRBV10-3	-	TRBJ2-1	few	CAISESLTTSSYNEQFF	TGTGCCATCAGTGAGTCATTAACAACCAGCTCCTACAATGAGCAGTTCTTC
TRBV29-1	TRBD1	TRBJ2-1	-	CSVELTGTGDGEQFF	TGCAGCGTTGAACTAACCGGGACAGGGGACGGTGAGCAGTTCTTC
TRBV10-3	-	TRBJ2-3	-	CAISEGSRRRRSDTQYF	TGTGCCATCAGTGAAGGTTCACGGCGCAGAAGGTCAGATACGCAGTATTTT
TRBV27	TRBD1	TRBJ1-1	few	CASSVNRDRTCGAFF	TGTGCCAGCAGTGTCAACCGGGACAGGACCTGTGGAGCTTTCTTT
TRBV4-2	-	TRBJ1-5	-	CASSQDLGDGDQPQHF	TGTGCCAGCAGCCAAGATCTAGGGGATGGGGATCAGCCCCAGCATTTT
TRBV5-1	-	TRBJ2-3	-	CASSLAAETDTQYF	TGCGCCAGCAGCTTGGCTGCCGAGACAGATACGCAGTATTTT
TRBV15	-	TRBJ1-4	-	CATSRNRGFGQGLFF	TGTGCCACCAGCAGAAATCGGGGATTCGGGCAGGGGCTGTTTTTT
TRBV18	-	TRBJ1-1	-	CASPPNENTEAFF	TGTGCCAGCCCACCGAATGAGAACACTGAAGCTTTCTTT
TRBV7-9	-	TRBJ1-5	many	CASSLGSGGNQPQHF	TGTGCCAGCAGTTTAGGCTCCGGGGGCAATCAGCCCCAGCATTTT
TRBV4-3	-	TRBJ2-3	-	CASSPSGSLTDTQYF	TGCGCCAGCAGCCCATCGGGCAGTCTCACAGATACGCAGTATTTT
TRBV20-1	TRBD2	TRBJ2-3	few	CSATQSSGGANTQYF	TGCAGTGCTACTCAATCTAGCGGGGGGGCAAATACGCAGTATTTT
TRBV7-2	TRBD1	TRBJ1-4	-	CASSLVGTGSVNEKLFF	TGTGCCAGCAGCTTAGTGGGGACAGGGTCAGTTAATGAAAAACTGTTTTTT
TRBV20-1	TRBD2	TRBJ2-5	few	CSPSAGIEETQYF	TGCAGTCCGTCAGCGGGGATCGAAGAGACCCAGTACTTC
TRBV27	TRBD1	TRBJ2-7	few	CASSQGQCSYEQYF	TGTGCCAGCAGCCAGGGACAGTGCTCCTACGAGCAGTACTTC
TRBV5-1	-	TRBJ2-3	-	CASSLASAGLVADTQYF	TGCGCCAGCAGCTTGGCCTCGGCAGGGCTGGTCGCAGATACGCAGTATTTT
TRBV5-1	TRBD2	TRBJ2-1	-	CASSLAGGITYNEQFF	TGCGCCAGCAGCTTGGCCGGGGGGATAACCTACAATGAGCAGTTCTTC
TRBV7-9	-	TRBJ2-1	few	CASSPRSGDGYNEQFF	TGTGCCAGCAGCCCTCGCTCAGGGGATGGCTACAATGAGCAGTTCTTC
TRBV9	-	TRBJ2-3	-	CASSVFAADTQYF	TGTGCCAGCAGCGTATTCGCGGCAGATACGCAGTATTTT
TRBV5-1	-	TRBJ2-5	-	CASSRGHGTSYNEQYF	TGCGCCAGCAGCAGAGGCCACGGGACTTCCTACAATGAGCAGTACTTC
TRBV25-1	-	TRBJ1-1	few	CASRHGATEAFF	TGTGCCAGCAGGCACGGGGCCACTGAAGCTTTCTTT
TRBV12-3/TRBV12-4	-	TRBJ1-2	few	CASSFQINYGYTF	TGTGCCAGCAGTTTCCAGATTAACTATGGCTACACCTTC
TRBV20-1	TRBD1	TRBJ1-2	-	CSATTGEGGYGYTF	TGCAGTGCTACCACAGGGGAGGGTGGCTATGGCTACACCTTC
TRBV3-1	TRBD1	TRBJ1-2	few	CASSIQTGNYGYTF	TGTGCCAGCAGCATACAGACAGGGAACTATGGCTACACCTTC
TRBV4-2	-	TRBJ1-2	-	CASSQDEAYGYTF	TGTGCCAGCAGCCAAGATGAGGCCTATGGCTACACCTTC
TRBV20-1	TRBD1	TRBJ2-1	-	CSGGQGVLNEQFF	TGCAGTGGGGGACAGGGGGTTCTCAATGAGCAGTTCTTC
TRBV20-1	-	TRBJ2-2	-	CSARAATGITGELFF	TGCAGTGCTAGAGCAGCGACAGGAATTACCGGGGAGCTGTTTTTT
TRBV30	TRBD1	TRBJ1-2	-	CAWSVFGGGGDYGYTF	TGTGCCTGGAGTGTTTTCGGCGGAGGGGGCGACTATGGCTACACCTTC
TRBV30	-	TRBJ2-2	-	CAWTSTRELFF	TGTGCCTGGACTTCAACGAGGGAGCTGTTTTTT
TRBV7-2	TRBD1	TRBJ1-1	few	CASSLAQGMAFTEAFF	TGTGCCAGCAGCTTGGCACAGGGGATGGCGTTCACTGAAGCTTTCTTT
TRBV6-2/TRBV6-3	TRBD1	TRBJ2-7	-	CASSIIPGQGNFYEQYF	TGTGCCAGCAGTATTATACCGGGACAGGGTAATTTCTACGAGCAGTACTTC
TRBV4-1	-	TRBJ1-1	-	CASSQGRASFF	TGCGCCAGCAGCCAAGGCAGGGCATCTTTCTTT
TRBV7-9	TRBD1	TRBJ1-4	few	CASSSEATGGSTNEKLFF	TGTGCCAGCAGCTCAGAAGCGACAGGGGGTTCAACTAATGAAAAACTGTTTTTT
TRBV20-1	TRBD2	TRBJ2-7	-	CSAPLAGGFEQYF	TGCAGTGCCCCTCTAGCGGGAGGGTTCGAGCAGTACTTC
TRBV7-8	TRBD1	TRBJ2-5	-	CASSLTGQGSETQYF	TGTGCCAGCAGCTTAACCGGACAGGGATCCGAGACCCAGTACTTC
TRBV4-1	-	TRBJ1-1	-	CASSQVQVGGTEAFF	TGCGCCAGCAGCCAAGTACAGGTTGGGGGTACTGAAGCTTTCTTT
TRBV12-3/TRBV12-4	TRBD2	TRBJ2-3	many	CASRLTSADTQYF	TGTGCCAGCAGACTGACTAGCGCGGATACGCAGTATTTT
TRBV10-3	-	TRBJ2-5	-	CAIRSGDQETQYF	TGTGCCATCAGGTCAGGGGACCAAGAGACCCAGTACTTC
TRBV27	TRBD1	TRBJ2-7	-	CASRRRDRAYNEQYF	TGTGCCAGCAGGCGGCGGGACAGGGCCTACAATGAGCAGTACTTC
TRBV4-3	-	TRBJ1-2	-	CASSQYIGHTSNYGYTF	TGCGCCAGCAGCCAATACATAGGACATACTTCTAACTATGGCTACACCTTC
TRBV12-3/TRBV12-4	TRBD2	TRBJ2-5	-	CASSLSGGAYNKQYF	TGTGCCAGCAGTCTAAGCGGGGGGGCTTACAATAAGCAGTACTTC
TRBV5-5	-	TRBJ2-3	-	CASSLQQGRTDTQYF	TGTGCCAGCAGCTTGCAGCAGGGTCGTACAGATACGCAGTATTTT
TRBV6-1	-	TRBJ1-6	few	CASSSGTSYNSPLHF	TGTGCCAGCAGTTCCGGGACCTCCTATAATTCACCCCTCCACTTT
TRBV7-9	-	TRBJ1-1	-	CASKTEVGRYTEAFF	TGTGCCAGCAAAACCGAGGTGGGGAGATACACTGAAGCTTTCTTT
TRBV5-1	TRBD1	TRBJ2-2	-	CASSPTGDTGELFF	TGCGCCAGCAGCCCGACAGGGGACACCGGGGAGCTGTTTTTT
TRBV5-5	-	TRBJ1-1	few	CASSLVTGSGRISWNTEAFF	TGTGCCAGCAGCTTGGTCACCGGTTCCGGACGGATCAGTTGGAACACTGAAGCTTTCTTT
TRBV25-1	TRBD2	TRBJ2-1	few	CASSDFSGGGYNEQFF	TGTGCCAGCAGTGATTTTTCCGGCGGGGGGTACAATGAGCAGTTCTTC
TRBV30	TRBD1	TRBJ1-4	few	CAWNQRGQPNEKLFF	TGTGCCTGGAATCAACGGGGACAGCCAAATGAAAAACTGTTTTTT
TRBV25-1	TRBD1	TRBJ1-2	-	CASSESDRGYGYTF	TGTGCCAGCAGTGAATCCGACAGGGGCTATGGCTACACCTTC
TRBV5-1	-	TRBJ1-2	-	CASSPWDEPYGYTF	TGCGCCAGCAGCCCGTGGGACGAACCTTATGGCTACACCTTC